A single sample gave rise to the 24 T cell receptor beta chains below, sequenced in a study of T cell responses to AZD1222 COVID-19 vaccine. The data were produced by immunoSEQ multiplex PCR, yet TCRdb's version contains in-frame clones alone and is incomplete. In the table there are some 170,000 clones, 85% to 95% of which are singletons. The sample here was peripheral blood, taken on day 0 of AZD1222 vaccination. These receptors all stem from an adult in good health.

J is TRBJ1-3 and V is TRBV7-2; no definite D call. This CDR3 region has 15 residues. The V end was cut by 1 base, the J end by 4 bases, with 11 bases between. The germline gives CDR1 SGHTA, CDR2 FQGNSA. In nucleotides, the CDR3 is TGTGCCAGCAGCTTAGAGGATGGGATCGGAAACACCATATATTTT. Protein product: CASSLEDGIGNTIYF.

The chain joins TRBV11-3 to TRBJ2-1; D possibly corresponds to TRBD2 (6 bases). V lost 6 bases, J lost 0 bases, and 24 bases lay in between. This CDR3 has 19 residues. Germline-derived CDR1 and CDR2 are SGHNT and YENEEA. The CDR3 loop reads CASSSGLSGGLSSYNEQFF. Written as DNA, the CDR3 is TGTGCCAGCAGTTCCGGACTATCCGGGGGATTGAGCTCCTACAATGAGCAGTTCTTC.

The genes are TRBV2 and TRBJ1-1, with TRBD1 matching over 7 bases. V was clipped by 3 bases and J by 3 bases; unmatched bases: 10. The CDR3 contains 16 residues. Germline CDR1 reads SNHLY; CDR2 reads FYNNEI. In DNA form, the CDR3 reads TGTGCCAGCAGTGATCCGTACAGGGGCTTTGACACTGAAGCTTTCTTT. This sequence encodes CASSDPYRGFDTEAFF.

The CDR3 DNA reads as TGTGCCAGCAGTGGGAGAAGGCGGGGACACAGCCTTTTGAACACTGAAGCTTTCTTT. Translating it yields CASSGRRRGHSLLNTEAFF. The chain is built from TRBV6-1 and TRBJ1-1; a weak D match, TRBD1 (6 bases). The germline V gene has CDR1 MNHNS and CDR2 SASEGT. The CDR3 length is 19 residues. V was pared by 4 bases and J by 0 bases, with 24 bases between.

The gene calls are TRBV7-2 and TRBJ2-7, with 11 bases identical to TRBD2. Germline V gene data show CDR1 as SGHTA and CDR2 as FQGNSA. The CDR3 runs to 17 residues. J was trimmed by 1 base and V by 0 bases; bases with no gene match: 5. The DNA for the CDR3 is TGTGCCAGCAGCTTAGCGTCGACTAGCGGGAAGTCCTACGAGCAGTACTTC. Protein product: CASSLASTSGKSYEQYF.

The chain employs TRBV12-2 and TRBJ2-1; the DNA was not compared with TRBD2, the D call given in the table. TRBV12-2 is a pseudogene. The CDR3 has 19 residues. The CDR3: CASRTHPPLAEREDNEQFF. As DNA, the CDR3 is TGTGCAAGTCGCACCCACCCGCCTTTAGCGGAGCGGGAGGACAATGAGCAGTTCTTC.

The V and J genes are TRBV2 and TRBJ1-2, with 7 nucleotides matching TRBD1. V lost 8 bases to trimming and J lost 1 base; unmatched junction nucleotides: 4. CDR3 length equals 13 residues. Germline CDR1 is SNHLY and CDR2 is FYNNEI. The CDR3 loop is CASSQGDNYGYTF. CDR3 nucleotides: TGTGCCAGCTCGCAGGGGGATAACTATGGCTACACCTTC.

The chain links TRBV9 to TRBJ2-5, with 10 bases matching TRBD2. Germline loops: CDR1 SGDLS, CDR2 YYNGEE. This CDR3 spans 15 amino acids. The J segment lost 7 bases and the V segment lost 3 bases, leaving 9 bases of the junction unmatched. DNA of the CDR3: TGTGCCAGCAGCGGGACTAGCGGAGCCTCCGGGACCCAGTACTTC. As protein: CASSGTSGASGTQYF.

CDR3 region: CASSLVGSYEQYF. CDR3 nucleotides: TGCGCCAGCAGCTTGGTAGGTTCCTACGAGCAGTACTTC. The V gene is TRBV5-1, the J gene TRBJ2-7; D call uncertain. Looked up from germline, CDR1 is SGHRS and CDR2 is YFSETQ. Deletions cut 0 bases from V and 1 base from J, with 5 bases between. The CDR3 spans 13 residues. Together with reference TRBV5-1 and TRBJ2-7, the CDR3 gives the full variable domain: KAGVTQTPRYLIKTRGQQVTLSCSPISGHRSVSWYQQTPGQGLQFLFEYFSETQRNKGNFPGRFSGRQFSNSRSEMNVSTLELGDSALYLCASSLVGSYEQYFGPGTRLTVT.

CDR3 DNA: TGTGCCAGTAGTGGAGAGACAGGGAGAGAGCCCCAGCATTTT. Amino acid sequence: CASSGETGREPQHF. The chain joins TRBV19 to TRBJ1-5; 7 bases agree with TRBD1. The germline V gene has CDR1 LNHDA and CDR2 SQIVND (reference sequence). V was clipped by 5 bases and J by 8 bases; unmatched bases: 9. The CDR3 consists of 14 residues.

The chain is built from TRBV19 and TRBJ1-5, with a weak D call TRBD1 (5 bases). The CDR3 covers 14 residues. V dropped 7 bases and J dropped 4 bases, with 14 bases sitting between them. The germline gives CDR1 LNHDA, CDR2 SQIVND (reference sequence). Written as DNA, the CDR3 is TGTGCCAGTACCGTCTGGGGCAGGAATCAGCCCCAGCATTTT. Translated: CASTVWGRNQPQHF.

The chain combines TRBV7-9 with TRBJ2-7; tentatively, D is TRBD2 (5 bases). Trimming stripped 1 base from V and 3 bases from J, with 10 bases between. CDR1 and CDR2 from the germline V gene are SEHNR and FQNEAQ (reference sequence). This CDR3 region has 14 residues. CDR3 DNA sequence: TGTGCCAGCAGCTTAGAGGAGGAGGACTACGAGCAGTACTTC. This gives the protein CASSLEEEDYEQYF.

The DNA of the CDR3 is TGCGCCAGCAGCTACCCGGCCGGACAGGGGCCCAATGAGCAGTTCTTC. This gives the protein CASSYPAGQGPNEQFF. The chain employs TRBV5-1 and TRBJ2-1, with 9 bases fitting TRBD1. CDR1 is SGHRS, CDR2 YFSETQ, per germline. The CDR3 totals 16 residues. The J segment lost 6 bases and the V segment lost 3 bases, leaving 10 bases of the junction unmatched.

The CDR3 nucleotides are TGCGCCAGCAGCTCGGGACAGGGAACCTACGAGCAGTACTTC. It encodes CASSSGQGTYEQYF. The genes are TRBV5-1 and TRBJ2-7; 9 nucleotides agree with TRBD1. CDR1 is SGHRS and CDR2 is YFSETQ in the germline V gene. The junction had 3 bases not matched to a gene; V was cut back by 3 bases and J by 2 bases. The CDR3 is 14 residues long.

The chain couples TRBV29-1 to TRBJ1-1; D is perhaps TRBD1 (5 bases). CDR1 is SQVTM, CDR2 ANQGSEA, per germline. V dropped 3 bases and J dropped 1 base, with 15 bases sitting between them. The CDR3 is 15 residues long. The CDR3 here is CSVDRQGLGNTEAFF. As DNA, the CDR3 is TGCAGCGTTGACCGGCAGGGTCTAGGGAACACTGAAGCTTTCTTT.

The rearrangement links TRBV7-8 to TRBJ2-7; D is ambiguous. Germline loops: CDR1 SGHVS, CDR2 FQNEAQ. V shed 4 bases and J shed 6 bases, with 10 bases lying between them. This CDR3 contains 12 residues. DNA for the CDR3: TGTGCCAGCAGCTCCTTAAGCCCCGAGCAGTACTTC. As protein: CASSSLSPEQYF. Supplemented by reference TRBV7-8 and TRBJ2-7, the full variable domain reads GAGVSQSPRYKVAKRGQDVALRCDPISGHVSLFWYQQALGQGPEFLTYFQNEAQLDKSGLPSDRFFAERPEGSVSTLKIQRTQQEDSAVYLCASSSLSPEQYFGPGTRLTVT.

The chain combines TRBV15 with TRBJ2-5; no reliable D call. Deletions cut 5 bases from V and 5 bases from J, with 12 bases between. The CDR3 covers 13 residues. CDR1 LNHNV and CDR2 YYDKDF come from the germline V gene (reference sequence). CDR3 sequence (DNA): TGTGCCACCAGCGGCCCCCTCCAGGAGACCCAGTACTTC. It is translated as CATSGPLQETQYF.

The rearrangement links TRBV29-1 to TRBJ1-1; 7 bases agree with TRBD1. The trim removed 7 bases at V and 3 bases at J, leaving 5 bases unmatched. Germline V gene sequence: CDR1 SQVTM, CDR2 ANQGSEA. CDR3 size: 12 residues. CDR3 in DNA: TGCAGCGGTGCCCAGGGGGACACTGAAGCTTTCTTT. Amino acid sequence: CSGAQGDTEAFF.

The chain recombines TRBV7-9 with TRBJ2-3; D unclear. CDR1 and CDR2 (germline): SEHNR, FQNEAQ (reference sequence). V was pared by 7 bases and J by 6 bases, with 5 bases between. The CDR3 totals 10 residues. The CDR3 nucleotides are TGTGCCAGCACCGCGGATACGCAGTATTTT. Translation gives CASTADTQYF.

The chain links TRBV14 to TRBJ1-1; no firm D call. CDR1 and CDR2 from the germline V gene are SGHDN and FVKESK. Trimming pared 6 bases from V and 4 bases from J, leaving 15 bases between. This CDR3 comprises 14 residues. The CDR3 spells CASSPNLQGTEAFF. The DNA for the CDR3 is TGTGCCAGCAGTCCAAACCTCCAAGGCACTGAAGCTTTCTTT.

The chain couples TRBV7-9 to TRBJ1-1; tentatively, D is TRBD1 (6 bases). The germline V gene encodes CDR1 SEHNR and CDR2 FQNEAQ (reference sequence). This CDR3 has 15 amino acids. Trimming left V 3 bases short and J 7 bases short, with 18 bases between. In nucleotides, the CDR3 is TGTGCCAGCAGCTTTGTTCCGGGGGCTTCGATTGAAGCTTTCTTT. It yields the protein CASSFVPGASIEAFF.

This clone was observed once. The chain uses TRBV7-9 and TRBJ1-4; no reliable D call. V was cut by 8 bases and J by 7 bases, with 11 bases left in between. Germline V CDR1 and CDR2: SEHNR, FQNEAQ (reference sequence). This CDR3 spans 12 amino acids. Here the CDR3 reads CASARAVEKLFF. The CDR3 nucleotides read TGTGCCAGCGCCCGGGCAGTTGAAAAACTGTTTTTT.

The rearrangement joins TRBV5-6 to TRBJ1-2; a weak D match, TRBD1 (5 bases). V lost 0 bases to trimming and J lost 6 bases, with 12 bases between them. The CDR3 extends over 14 amino acids. The germline V gene has CDR1 SGHDT and CDR2 YYEEEE. Written as DNA, the CDR3 is TGTGCCAGCAGCTTGGTAGGGGACCGTAATGGCTACACCTTC. Translated: CASSLVGDRNGYTF.

The genes are TRBV9 and TRBJ2-7; the D is unclear. Germline V gene lookup returns CDR1 SGDLS and CDR2 YYNGEE. The V end was cut by 1 base, the J end by 5 bases, with 10 bases between. The CDR3 has 13 residues. CDR3 nucleotides: TGTGCCAGCAGCGTACGCCTTGGGGACGAGCAGTACTTC. This gives the protein CASSVRLGDEQYF.